These 2 T cell receptor beta chains were all obtained from the same sample, sequenced in a study of CD8+ T cells in alopecia areata (dated by TCRdb to about 2018). This specimen's time point label, per the study, means: 24 weeks on oral tofacitinib. According to the study, the label for this sample's treatment or condition signals: oral pan-JAK inhibitor, 5-10 mg twice daily. Library preparation used the immunoSEQ multiplex PCR assay. RNA was extracted from all samples and reverse transcribed into cDNA as template for TCR sequencing. TCRdb took over this immuneACCESS table, retaining in-frame rearrangements with V and J assigned. Such tables are incomplete; in checked studies, under half of the missing clones stem from an unresolved V gene, and the remainder is unexplained. Within this sample are 150,000 to 200,000 clones, with approximately 57% of them counted one time only. Together, the top ten hold under 1.2% of the sample.

The source was CD4+ T cells sorted from blood, collected at week 24, from a patient treated with tofacitinib. The source is a human donor with alopecia areata.

This clone was found a few times. The genes are TRBV11-2 and TRBJ2-1, with a tentative D call TRBD2 (6 bases). This CDR3 has 17 residues. The germline gives CDR1 SGHAT, CDR2 FQNNGV. V gave up 0 bases and J gave up 0 bases, with 12 bases separating them. CDR3 bases: TGTGCCAGCAGCTTAGATCCCCGGGGGAGCTCCTACAATGAGCAGTTCTTC. Translating it yields CASSLDPRGSSYNEQFF. The whole variable domain, filled in from reference TRBV11-2 and TRBJ2-1, reads EAGVAQSPRYKIIEKRQSVAFWCNPISGHATLYWYQQILGQGPKLLIQFQNNGVVDDSQLPKDRFSAERLKGVDSTLKIQPAKLEDSAVYLCASSLDPRGSSYNEQFFGPGTRLTVL.

This clone was observed a single time. This rearrangement joins TRBV7-2 to TRBJ1-2, with D unresolved. CDR1 and CDR2 (germline): SGHTA, FQGNSA. V was cut by 3 bases and J by 8 bases, with 10 bases left in between. CDR3 length: 12 amino acids. The CDR3 spells CASSLPRGGYTF. The CDR3 nucleotides read TGTGCCAGCAGCTTGCCCCGGGGAGGCTACACCTTC.